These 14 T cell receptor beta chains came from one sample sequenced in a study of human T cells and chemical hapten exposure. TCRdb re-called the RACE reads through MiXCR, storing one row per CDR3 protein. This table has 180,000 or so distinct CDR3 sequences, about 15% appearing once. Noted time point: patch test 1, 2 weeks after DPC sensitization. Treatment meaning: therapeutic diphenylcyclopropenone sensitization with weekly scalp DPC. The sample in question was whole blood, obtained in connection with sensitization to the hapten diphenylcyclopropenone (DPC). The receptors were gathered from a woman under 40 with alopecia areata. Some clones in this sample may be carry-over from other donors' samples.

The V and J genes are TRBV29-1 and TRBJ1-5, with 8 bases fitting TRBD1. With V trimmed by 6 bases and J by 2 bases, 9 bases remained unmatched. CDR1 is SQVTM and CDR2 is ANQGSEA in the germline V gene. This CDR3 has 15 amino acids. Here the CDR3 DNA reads TGCAGCGTGGGGACAGGTACCTCGGGCAATCAGCCCCAGCATTTT. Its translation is CSVGTGTSGNQPQHF.

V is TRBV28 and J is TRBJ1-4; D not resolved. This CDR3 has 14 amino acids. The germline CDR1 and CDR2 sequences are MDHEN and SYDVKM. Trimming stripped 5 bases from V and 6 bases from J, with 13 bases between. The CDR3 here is CASSPSWVDEKLFF. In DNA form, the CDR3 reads TGTGCCAGCAGTCCCTCGTGGGTTGATGAAAAACTGTTTTTT.

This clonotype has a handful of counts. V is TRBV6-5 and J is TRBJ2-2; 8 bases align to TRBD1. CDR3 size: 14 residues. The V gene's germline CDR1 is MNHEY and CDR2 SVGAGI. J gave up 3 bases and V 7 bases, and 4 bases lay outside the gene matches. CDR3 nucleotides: TGTGCCAGCACCGGGACAGGTTACACCGGGGAGCTGTTTTTT. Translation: CASTGTGYTGELFF.

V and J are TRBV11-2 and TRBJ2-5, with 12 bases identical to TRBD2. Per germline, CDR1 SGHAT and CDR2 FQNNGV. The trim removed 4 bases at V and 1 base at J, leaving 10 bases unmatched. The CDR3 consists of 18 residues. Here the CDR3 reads CASSSSRLAGGFQETQYF. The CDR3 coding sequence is TGTGCCAGCAGCTCCTCCAGGCTAGCGGGAGGGTTCCAAGAGACCCAGTACTTC.

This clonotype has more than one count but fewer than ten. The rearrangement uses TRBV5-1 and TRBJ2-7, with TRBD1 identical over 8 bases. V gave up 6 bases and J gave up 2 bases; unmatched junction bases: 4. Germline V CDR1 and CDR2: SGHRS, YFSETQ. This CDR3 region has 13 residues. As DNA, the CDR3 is TGCGCCAGCACCCGGGACAGGACCTACGAGCAGTACTTC. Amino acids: CASTRDRTYEQYF. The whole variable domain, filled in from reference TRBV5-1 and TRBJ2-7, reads KAGVTQTPRYLIKTRGQQVTLSCSPISGHRSVSWYQQTPGQGLQFLFEYFSETQRNKGNFPGRFSGRQFSNSRSEMNVSTLELGDSALYLCASTRDRTYEQYFGPGTRLTVT.

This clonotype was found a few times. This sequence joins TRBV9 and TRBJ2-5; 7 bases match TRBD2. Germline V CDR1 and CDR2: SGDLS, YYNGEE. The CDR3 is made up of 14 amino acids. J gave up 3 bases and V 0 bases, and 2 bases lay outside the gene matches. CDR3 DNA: TGTGCCAGCAGCGTAGGCGGGGGTGAAGAGACCCAGTACTTC. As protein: CASSVGGGEETQYF.

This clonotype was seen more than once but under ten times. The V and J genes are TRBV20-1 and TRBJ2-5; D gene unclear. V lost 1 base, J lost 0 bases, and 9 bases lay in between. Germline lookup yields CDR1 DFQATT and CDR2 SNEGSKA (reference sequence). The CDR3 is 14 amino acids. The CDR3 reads CSARAPGNQETQYF. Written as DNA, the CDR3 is TGCAGTGCTAGAGCCCCCGGCAACCAAGAGACCCAGTACTTC.

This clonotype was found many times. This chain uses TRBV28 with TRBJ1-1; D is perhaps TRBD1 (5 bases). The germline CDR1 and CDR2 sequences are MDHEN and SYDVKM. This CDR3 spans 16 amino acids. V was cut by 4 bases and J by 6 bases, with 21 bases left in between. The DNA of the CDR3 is TGTGCCAGCAGTTCTCCCTCAGTGGGGGTAGTCTCTGAAGCTTTCTTT. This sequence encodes CASSSPSVGVVSEAFF.

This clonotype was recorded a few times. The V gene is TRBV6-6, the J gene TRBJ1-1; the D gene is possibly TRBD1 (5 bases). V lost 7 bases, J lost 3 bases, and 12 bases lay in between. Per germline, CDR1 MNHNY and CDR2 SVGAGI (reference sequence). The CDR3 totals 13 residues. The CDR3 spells CASILKGYTEAFF. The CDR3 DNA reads TGTGCCAGCATCCTGAAGGGGTACACTGAAGCTTTCTTT.

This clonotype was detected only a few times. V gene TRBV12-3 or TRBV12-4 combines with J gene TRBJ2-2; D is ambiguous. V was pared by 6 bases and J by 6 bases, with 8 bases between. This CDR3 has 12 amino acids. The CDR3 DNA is TGTGCCAGCAGCCCTCAACCCGGGGAGCTGTTTTTT. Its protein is CASSPQPGELFF.

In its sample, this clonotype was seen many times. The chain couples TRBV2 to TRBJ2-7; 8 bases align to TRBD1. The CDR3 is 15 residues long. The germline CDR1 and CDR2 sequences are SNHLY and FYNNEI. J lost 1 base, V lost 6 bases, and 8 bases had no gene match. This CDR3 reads CASSPRTGISYEQYF. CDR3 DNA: TGTGCCAGCAGCCCAAGGACAGGGATATCCTACGAGCAGTACTTC.

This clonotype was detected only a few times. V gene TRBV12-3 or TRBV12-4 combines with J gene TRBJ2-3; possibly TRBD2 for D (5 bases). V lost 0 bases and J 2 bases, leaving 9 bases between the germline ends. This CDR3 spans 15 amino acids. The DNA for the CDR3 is TGTGCCAGCAGTTTAGCTACGGGGAACACAGATACGCAGTATTTT. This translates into CASSLATGNTDTQYF.

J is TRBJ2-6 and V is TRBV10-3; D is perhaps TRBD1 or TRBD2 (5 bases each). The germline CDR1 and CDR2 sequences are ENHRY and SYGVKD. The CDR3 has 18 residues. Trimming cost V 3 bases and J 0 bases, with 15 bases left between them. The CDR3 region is CAISDPGTDDSGANVLTF. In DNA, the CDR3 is TGTGCCATCAGTGACCCCGGGACGGATGACTCTGGGGCCAACGTCCTGACTTTC.

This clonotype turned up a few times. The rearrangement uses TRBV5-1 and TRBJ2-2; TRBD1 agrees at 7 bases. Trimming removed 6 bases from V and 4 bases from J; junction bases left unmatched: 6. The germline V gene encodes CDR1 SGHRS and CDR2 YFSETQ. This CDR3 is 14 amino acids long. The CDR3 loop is CASNDRAGTGELFF. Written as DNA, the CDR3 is TGCGCCAGCAATGACAGGGCCGGCACCGGGGAGCTGTTTTTT.